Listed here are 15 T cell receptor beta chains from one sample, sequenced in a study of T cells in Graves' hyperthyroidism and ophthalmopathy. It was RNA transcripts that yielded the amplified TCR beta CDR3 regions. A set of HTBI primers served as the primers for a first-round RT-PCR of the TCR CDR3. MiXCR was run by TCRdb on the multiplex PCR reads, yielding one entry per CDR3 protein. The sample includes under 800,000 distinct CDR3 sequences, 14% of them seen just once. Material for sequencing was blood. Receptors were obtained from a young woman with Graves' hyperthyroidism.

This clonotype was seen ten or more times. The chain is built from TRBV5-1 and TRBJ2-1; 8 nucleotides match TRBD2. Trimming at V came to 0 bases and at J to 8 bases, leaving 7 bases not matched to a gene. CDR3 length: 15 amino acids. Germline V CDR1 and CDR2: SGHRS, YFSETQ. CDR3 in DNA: TGCGCCAGCAGCTTGGCAGCGGGAGAGCCTGATGAGCAGTTCTTC. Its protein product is CASSLAAGEPDEQFF.

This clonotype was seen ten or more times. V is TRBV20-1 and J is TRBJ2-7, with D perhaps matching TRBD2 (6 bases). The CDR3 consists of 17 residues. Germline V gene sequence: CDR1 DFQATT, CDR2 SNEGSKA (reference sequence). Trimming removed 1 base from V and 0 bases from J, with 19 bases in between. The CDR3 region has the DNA TGCAGTGCTAGAGGGGGAGGCGGGTCCAGTCTCTCCTACGAGCAGTACTTC. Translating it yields CSARGGGGSSLSYEQYF.

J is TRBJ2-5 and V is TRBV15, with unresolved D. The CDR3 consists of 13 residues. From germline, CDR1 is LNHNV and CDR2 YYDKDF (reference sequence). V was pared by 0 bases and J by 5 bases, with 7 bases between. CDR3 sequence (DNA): TGTGCCACCAGCAGAGATAAGTTGGAGACCCAGTACTTC. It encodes CATSRDKLETQYF.

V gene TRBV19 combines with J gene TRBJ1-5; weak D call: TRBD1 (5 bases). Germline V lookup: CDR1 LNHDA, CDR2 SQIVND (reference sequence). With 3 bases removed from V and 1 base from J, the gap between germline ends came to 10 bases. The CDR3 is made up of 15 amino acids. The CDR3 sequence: CASSISDSSNQPQHF. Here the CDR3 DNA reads TGTGCCAGTAGTATTTCCGACAGCAGCAATCAGCCCCAGCATTTT.

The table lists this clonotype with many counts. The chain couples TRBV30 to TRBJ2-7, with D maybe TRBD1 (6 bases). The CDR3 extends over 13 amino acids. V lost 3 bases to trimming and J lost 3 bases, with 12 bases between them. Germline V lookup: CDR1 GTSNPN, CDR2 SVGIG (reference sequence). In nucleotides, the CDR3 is TGTGCCTGGAGACAGACAGGAGACTACGAGCAGTACTTC. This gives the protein CAWRQTGDYEQYF. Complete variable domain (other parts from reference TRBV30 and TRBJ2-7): SQTIHQWPATLVQPVGSPLSLECTVEGTSNPNLYWYRQAAGRGLQLLFYSVGIGQISSEVPQNLSASRPQDRQFILSSKKLLLSDSGFYLCAWRQTGDYEQYFGPGTRLTVT.

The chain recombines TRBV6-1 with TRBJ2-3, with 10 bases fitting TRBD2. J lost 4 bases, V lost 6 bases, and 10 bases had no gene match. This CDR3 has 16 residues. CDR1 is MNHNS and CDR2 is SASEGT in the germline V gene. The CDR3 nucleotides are TGTGCCAGCAGCTTAGACCTAGCGGGAGTCGCAGATACGCAGTATTTT. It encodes CASSLDLAGVADTQYF.

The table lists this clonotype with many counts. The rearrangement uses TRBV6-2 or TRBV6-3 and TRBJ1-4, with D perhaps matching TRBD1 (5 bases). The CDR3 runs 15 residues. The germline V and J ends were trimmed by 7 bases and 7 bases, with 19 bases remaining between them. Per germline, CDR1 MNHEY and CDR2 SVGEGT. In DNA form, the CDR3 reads TGTGCCAGCAATCAACGAGGGGAGGGAAGTGAAAAACTGTTTTTT. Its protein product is CASNQRGEGSEKLFF.

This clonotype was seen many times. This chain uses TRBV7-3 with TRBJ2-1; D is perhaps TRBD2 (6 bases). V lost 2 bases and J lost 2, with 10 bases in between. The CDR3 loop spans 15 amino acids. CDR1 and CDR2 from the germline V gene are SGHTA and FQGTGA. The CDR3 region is CASSLSRLAYNEQFF. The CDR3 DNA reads TGTGCCAGCAGCTTATCCCGACTAGCCTACAATGAGCAGTTCTTC.

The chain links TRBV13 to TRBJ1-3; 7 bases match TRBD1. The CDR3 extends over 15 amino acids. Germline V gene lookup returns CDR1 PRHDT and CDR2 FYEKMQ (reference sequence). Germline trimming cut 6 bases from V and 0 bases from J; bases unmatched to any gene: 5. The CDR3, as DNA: TGTGCCAGCAGAGCCGGGACAGTCTCTGGAAACACCATATATTTT. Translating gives CASRAGTVSGNTIYF.

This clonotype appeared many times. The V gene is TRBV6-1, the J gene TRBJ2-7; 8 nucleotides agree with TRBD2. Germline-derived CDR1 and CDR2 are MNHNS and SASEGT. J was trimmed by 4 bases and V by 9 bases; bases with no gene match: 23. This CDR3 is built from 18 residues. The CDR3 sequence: CASRSGWWAGGRTYEQYF. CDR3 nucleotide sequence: TGTGCCAGTCGCTCCGGGTGGTGGGCTGGCGGGAGGACTTACGAGCAGTACTTC.

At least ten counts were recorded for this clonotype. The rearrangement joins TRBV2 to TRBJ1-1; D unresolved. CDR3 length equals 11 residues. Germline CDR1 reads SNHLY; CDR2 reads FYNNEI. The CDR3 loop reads CAVEPNTEAFF. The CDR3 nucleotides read TGTGCGGTGGAGCCGAACACTGAAGCTTTCTTT.

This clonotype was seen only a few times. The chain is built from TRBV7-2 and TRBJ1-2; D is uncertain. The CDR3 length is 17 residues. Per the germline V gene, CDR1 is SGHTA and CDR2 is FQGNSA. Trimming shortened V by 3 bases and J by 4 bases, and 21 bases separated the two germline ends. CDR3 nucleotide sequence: TGTGCCAGCAGCTTTAGTCCCACCAGGCGGGAGGGCTATGGCTACACCTTC. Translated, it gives CASSFSPTRREGYGYTF.

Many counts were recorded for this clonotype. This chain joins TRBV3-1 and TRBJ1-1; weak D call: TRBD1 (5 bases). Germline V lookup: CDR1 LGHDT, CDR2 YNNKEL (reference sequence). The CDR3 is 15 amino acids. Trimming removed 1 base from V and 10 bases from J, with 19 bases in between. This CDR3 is CASSQVRMGQTAAFF. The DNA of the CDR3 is TGTGCCAGCAGCCAAGTGAGGATGGGGCAGACAGCAGCTTTCTTT.

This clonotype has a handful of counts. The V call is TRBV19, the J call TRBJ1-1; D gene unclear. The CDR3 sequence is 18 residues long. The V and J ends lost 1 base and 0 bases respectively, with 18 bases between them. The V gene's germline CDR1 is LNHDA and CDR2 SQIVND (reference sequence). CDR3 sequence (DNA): TGTGCCAGTAGTATAGGCGATGGGAGGCCAAGCCTGAACACTGAAGCTTTCTTT. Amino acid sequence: CASSIGDGRPSLNTEAFF.

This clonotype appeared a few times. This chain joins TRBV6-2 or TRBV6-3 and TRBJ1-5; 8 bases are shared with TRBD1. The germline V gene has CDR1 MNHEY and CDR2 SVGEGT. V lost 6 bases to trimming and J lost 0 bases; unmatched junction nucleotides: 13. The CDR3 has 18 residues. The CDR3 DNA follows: TGTGCCAGCAGCGTCGGGGACAGGTGGGGAATTAGCAATCAGCCCCAGCATTTT. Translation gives CASSVGDRWGISNQPQHF.